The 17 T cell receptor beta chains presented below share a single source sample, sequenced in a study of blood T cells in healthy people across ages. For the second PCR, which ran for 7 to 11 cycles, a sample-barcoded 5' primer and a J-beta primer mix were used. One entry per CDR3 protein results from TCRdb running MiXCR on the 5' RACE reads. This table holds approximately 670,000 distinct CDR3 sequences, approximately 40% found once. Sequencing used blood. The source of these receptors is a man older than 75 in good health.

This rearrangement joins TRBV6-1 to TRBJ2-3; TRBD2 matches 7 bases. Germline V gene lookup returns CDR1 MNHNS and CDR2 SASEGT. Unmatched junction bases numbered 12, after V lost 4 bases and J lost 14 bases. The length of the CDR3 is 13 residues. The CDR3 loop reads CASSASGKYLVYF. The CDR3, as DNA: TGTGCCAGCAGTGCGAGCGGGAAGTACCTAGTGTATTTT.

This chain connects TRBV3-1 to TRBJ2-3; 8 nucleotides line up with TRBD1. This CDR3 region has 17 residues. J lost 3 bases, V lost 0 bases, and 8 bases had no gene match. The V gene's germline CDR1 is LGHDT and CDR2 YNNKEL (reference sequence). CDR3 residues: CASSQDHRDRRTDTQYF. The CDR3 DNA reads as TGTGCCAGCAGCCAAGATCACCGGGACAGGAGAACAGATACGCAGTATTTT.

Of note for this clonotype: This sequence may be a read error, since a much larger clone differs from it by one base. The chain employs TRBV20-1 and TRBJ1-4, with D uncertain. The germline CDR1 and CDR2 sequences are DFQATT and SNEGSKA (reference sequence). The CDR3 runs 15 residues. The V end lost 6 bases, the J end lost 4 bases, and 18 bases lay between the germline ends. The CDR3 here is CSARPSVLVNEKLFF. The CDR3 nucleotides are TGCAGTGCCCGACCATCAGTGTTGGTTAATGAAAAACTGTTTTTT.

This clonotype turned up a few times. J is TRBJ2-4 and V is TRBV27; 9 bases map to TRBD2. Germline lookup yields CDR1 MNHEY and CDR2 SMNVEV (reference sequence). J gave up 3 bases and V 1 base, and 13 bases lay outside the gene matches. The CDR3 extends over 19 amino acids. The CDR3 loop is CASSLYVSGGTGRKNIQYF. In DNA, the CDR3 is TGTGCCAGCAGTTTATATGTTAGCGGGGGAACTGGGCGCAAAAACATTCAGTACTTC.

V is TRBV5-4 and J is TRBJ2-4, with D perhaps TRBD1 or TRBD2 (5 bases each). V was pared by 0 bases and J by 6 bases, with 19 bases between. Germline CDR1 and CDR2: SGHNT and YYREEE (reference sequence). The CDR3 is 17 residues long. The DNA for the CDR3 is TGTGCCAGCAGCTTGGGTTCCGGGACCCCGGCGGGAAACATTCAGTACTTC. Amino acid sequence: CASSLGSGTPAGNIQYF.

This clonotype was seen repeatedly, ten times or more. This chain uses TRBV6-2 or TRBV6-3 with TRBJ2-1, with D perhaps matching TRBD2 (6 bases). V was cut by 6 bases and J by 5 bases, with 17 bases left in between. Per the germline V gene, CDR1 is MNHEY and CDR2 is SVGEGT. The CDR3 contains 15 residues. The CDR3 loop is CASRRYSTRDNEQFF. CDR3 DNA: TGTGCCAGCAGGCGCTACTCGACTAGAGACAATGAGCAGTTCTTC.

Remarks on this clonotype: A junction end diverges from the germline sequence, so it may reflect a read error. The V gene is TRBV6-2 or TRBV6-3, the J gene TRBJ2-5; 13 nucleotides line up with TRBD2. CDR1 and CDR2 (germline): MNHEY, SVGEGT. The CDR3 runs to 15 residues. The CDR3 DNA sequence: TGCGCCAGCAACCAACTAGCGGGAGGGCCGGGAGAGCAGTACTTC. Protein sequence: CASNQLAGGPGEQYF.

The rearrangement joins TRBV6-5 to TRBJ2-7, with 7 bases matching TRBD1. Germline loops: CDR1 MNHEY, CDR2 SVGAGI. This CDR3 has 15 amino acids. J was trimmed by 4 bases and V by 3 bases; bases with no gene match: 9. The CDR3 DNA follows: TGTGCCAGCAGTTATGAGAGGGGGCGCATGTACGAGCAGTACTTC. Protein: CASSYERGRMYEQYF.

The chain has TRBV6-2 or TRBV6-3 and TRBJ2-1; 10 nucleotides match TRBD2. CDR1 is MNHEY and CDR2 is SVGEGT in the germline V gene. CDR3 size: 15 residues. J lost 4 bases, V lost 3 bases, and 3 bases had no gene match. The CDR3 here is CASSYTSGTYNEQFF. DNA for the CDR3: TGTGCCAGCAGTTATACTAGCGGGACTTACAATGAGCAGTTCTTC.

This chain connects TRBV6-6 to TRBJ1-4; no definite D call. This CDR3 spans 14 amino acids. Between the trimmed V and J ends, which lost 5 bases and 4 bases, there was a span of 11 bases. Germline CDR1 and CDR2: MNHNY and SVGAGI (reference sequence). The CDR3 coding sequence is TGTGCCAGCAGTGACCAGAACCTTAATGAAAAACTGTTTTTT. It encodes CASSDQNLNEKLFF.

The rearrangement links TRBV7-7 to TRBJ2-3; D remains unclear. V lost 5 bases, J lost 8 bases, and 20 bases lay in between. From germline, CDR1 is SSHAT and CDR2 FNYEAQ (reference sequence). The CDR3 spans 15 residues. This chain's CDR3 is CASSPQATEKGTQYF. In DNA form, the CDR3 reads TGTGCCAGCAGCCCCCAGGCGACCGAGAAGGGTACGCAGTATTTT.

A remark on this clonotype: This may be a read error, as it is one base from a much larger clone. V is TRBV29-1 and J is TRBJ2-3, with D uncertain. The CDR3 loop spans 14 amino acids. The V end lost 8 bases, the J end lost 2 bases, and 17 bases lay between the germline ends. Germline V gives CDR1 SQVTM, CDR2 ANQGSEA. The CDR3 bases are TGCAGCTCTCGTACCAGCACTCTCACAGATACGCAGTATTTT. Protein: CSSRTSTLTDTQYF.

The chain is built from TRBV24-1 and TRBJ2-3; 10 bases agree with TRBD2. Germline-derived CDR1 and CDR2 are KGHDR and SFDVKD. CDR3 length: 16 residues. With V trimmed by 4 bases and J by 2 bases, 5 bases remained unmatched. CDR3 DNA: TGTGCCACCAGTGAACCTAGCGGGAGCATCACAGATACGCAGTATTTT. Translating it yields CATSEPSGSITDTQYF.

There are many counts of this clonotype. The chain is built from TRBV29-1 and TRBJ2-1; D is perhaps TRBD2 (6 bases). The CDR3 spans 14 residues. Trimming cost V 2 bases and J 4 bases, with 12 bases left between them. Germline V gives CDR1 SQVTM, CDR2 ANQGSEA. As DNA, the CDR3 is TGCAGCGTTGAATACGGGAGAACGTACAATGAGCAGTTCTTC. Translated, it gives CSVEYGRTYNEQFF.

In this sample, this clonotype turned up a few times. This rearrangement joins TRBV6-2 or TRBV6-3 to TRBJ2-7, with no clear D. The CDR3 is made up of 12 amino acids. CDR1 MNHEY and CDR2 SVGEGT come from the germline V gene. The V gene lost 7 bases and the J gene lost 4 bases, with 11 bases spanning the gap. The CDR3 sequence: CASNDGSYEQYF. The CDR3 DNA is TGTGCCAGCAATGACGGCAGTTACGAGCAGTACTTC.

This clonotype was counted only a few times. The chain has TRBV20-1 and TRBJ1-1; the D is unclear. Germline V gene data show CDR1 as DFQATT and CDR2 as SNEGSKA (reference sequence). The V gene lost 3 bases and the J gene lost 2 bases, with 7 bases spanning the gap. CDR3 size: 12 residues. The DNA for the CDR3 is TGCAGTGCTAGGACGAGTAACACTGAAGCTTTCTTT. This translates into CSARTSNTEAFF.

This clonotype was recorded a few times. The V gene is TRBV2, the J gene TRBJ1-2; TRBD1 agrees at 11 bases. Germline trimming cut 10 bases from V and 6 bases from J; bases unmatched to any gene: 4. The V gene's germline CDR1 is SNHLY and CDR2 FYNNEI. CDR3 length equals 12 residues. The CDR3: CATQGQGDGYTF. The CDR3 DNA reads TGTGCCACCCAGGGACAGGGGGATGGCTACACCTTC.